These 5 T cell receptor beta chains came from one sample sequenced in a study of cytomegalovirus exposure and HLA in healthy donors. The PCR employed 60 Vbeta primers together with 13 Jbeta primers. Clones were sequenced by immunoSEQ multiplex PCR, and TCRdb holds only the in-frame ones, with some missing. This table has 150,000 or so clones, 70% to 90% appearing once. Sequenced input: PBMCs. The receptors come from a woman between 18 and 29 years old in good health and CMV-seronegative.

J is TRBJ2-3 and V is TRBV6-1, with D possibly TRBD1 on 5 matching bases. Germline values: CDR1 MNHNS, CDR2 SASEGT. The V gene lost 8 bases and the J gene lost 4 bases, with 16 bases spanning the gap. The CDR3 runs 14 residues. The CDR3 DNA is TGTGCCAGCCGACAGACTGAGGTTGCAGATACGCAGTATTTT. It yields the protein CASRQTEVADTQYF.

The chain has TRBV11-2 and TRBJ2-1, with 12 bases lining up with TRBD2. V shed 5 bases, J shed 7 bases, and the junction held 9 bases outside the gene matches. This CDR3 has 16 amino acids. Germline V gives CDR1 SGHAT, CDR2 FQNNGV. CDR3 amino acids: CASSLPLAGGGNEQFF. The CDR3 DNA is TGTGCCAGCAGCCTACCACTAGCGGGAGGAGGAAATGAGCAGTTCTTC.

The rearrangement links TRBV19 to TRBJ1-2; TRBD1 aligns across 7 bases. V shed 6 bases and J 7 bases; nucleotides not matched to a gene: 11. This CDR3 region has 14 residues. Looked up from germline, CDR1 is LNHDA and CDR2 is SQIVND (reference sequence). CDR3 residues: CASSRQGNSGGYTF. The DNA of the CDR3 is TGTGCCAGTAGCCGACAGGGTAATAGTGGTGGCTACACCTTC.

V usage is TRBV28 and J usage is TRBJ1-2; perhaps TRBD1 as D (5 bases). The V gene lost 3 bases and the J gene lost 8 bases, with 16 bases spanning the gap. Per the germline V gene, CDR1 is MDHEN and CDR2 is SYDVKM. The CDR3 is 14 amino acids. As DNA, the CDR3 is TGTGCCAGCAGTTTTAGTTTCAGGGCGCGGGGCTACACCTTC. It specifies CASSFSFRARGYTF.

The chain combines TRBV7-2 with TRBJ2-3; TRBD1 is a possible D gene (6 bases). Germline V gene lookup returns CDR1 SGHTA and CDR2 FQGNSA. V was clipped by 5 bases and J by 3 bases, with 18 bases between them. This CDR3 spans 16 amino acids. CDR3 region: CASSPTGFVGTDTQYF. CDR3 coding DNA: TGTGCCAGCAGCCCAACAGGGTTTGTGGGGACAGATACGCAGTATTTT.